These 10 T cell receptor beta chains were sequenced from one sample in a study of T-cell reconstitution after alpha-beta-depleted transplantation in children. Unique molecular identifiers were used in preparing the TCRbeta library. TCRdb called the PCR reads again in MiXCR, with one record for every CDR3 protein. The sample yields about 92,000 distinct CDR3 sequences, more than 9% seen once. The material was PBMCs from the stem cell graft donor, obtained from the stem cell graft. These receptors all stem from a human donor who donated a stem cell graft to a child with inherited bone marrow failure.

The chain has TRBV4-2 and TRBJ1-5; a possible D gene is TRBD1 (6 bases). CDR3 length: 15 amino acids. V was clipped by 4 bases and J by 1 base, with 11 bases between them. The V gene's germline CDR1 is LGHNA and CDR2 YNFKEQ. In nucleotides, the CDR3 is TGTGCCAGCAGCCCCGGGGACATCAGCAATCAGCCCCAGCATTTT. This gives the protein CASSPGDISNQPQHF.

This clonotype was seen ten or more times. In DNA form, the CDR3 reads TGCGCCAGCAGCTTGGGCGGCGGAGACCAAGAGACCCAGTACTTC. Amino acids: CASSLGGGDQETQYF. The chain uses TRBV5-1 and TRBJ2-5; D is ambiguous. Germline V gene sequence: CDR1 SGHRS, CDR2 YFSETQ. The V and J ends lost 0 bases and 0 bases respectively, with 9 bases between them. The CDR3 is 15 amino acids.

This clonotype has ten or more counts. The chain is built from TRBV19 and TRBJ1-1, with 9 nucleotides matching TRBD1. The CDR3 spans 16 residues. The germline CDR1 and CDR2 sequences are LNHDA and SQIVND (reference sequence). After removal of 3 bases from V and 7 bases from J, the junction contained 12 bases not matched to a gene. The CDR3 sequence is CASSISPGQGGGEAFF. CDR3 DNA sequence: TGTGCCAGTAGTATCTCCCCGGGACAGGGAGGAGGTGAAGCTTTCTTT.

This clonotype was seen repeatedly, ten times or more. The chain combines TRBV10-3 with TRBJ1-5, with TRBD1 as a possible D gene (5 bases). CDR3 length: 14 residues. Germline V gene lookup returns CDR1 ENHRY and CDR2 SYGVKD. Trimming removed 10 bases at V and 0 bases at J, with 13 bases between. The CDR3 sequence is CATDAGGSNQPQHF. The CDR3 DNA is TGTGCCACCGACGCCGGGGGTAGCAATCAGCCCCAGCATTTT.

Many counts were recorded for this clonotype. DNA of the CDR3: TGTGCCAGCAGCTTATTCGCGGGAGGATTCTCCGAGCAGTACTTC. Translating it yields CASSLFAGGFSEQYF. The J gene is TRBJ2-7, the V gene TRBV7-2, with TRBD2 identical over 8 bases. The CDR3 is made up of 15 amino acids. The V and J ends lost 2 bases and 6 bases, in that order; junction bases with no gene match: 9. Per germline, CDR1 SGHTA and CDR2 FQGNSA.

This clonotype showed up many times. The chain recombines TRBV28 with TRBJ2-7, with 9 bases that match TRBD1. The V gene's germline CDR1 is MDHEN and CDR2 SYDVKM. The V segment lost 5 bases and the J segment 3 bases; nucleotides outside the gene matches: 20. This CDR3 is built from 19 residues. The CDR3 loop is CASSTHVMSGTGKNYEQYF. CDR3 coding DNA: TGTGCCAGCAGTACCCACGTGATGAGTGGGACAGGGAAAAACTACGAGCAGTACTTC.

There are a few counts of this clonotype. The CDR3: CASSFGQRIRGYTF. The DNA for the CDR3 is TGTGCCAGCAGCTTTGGACAGCGAATTAGGGGCTACACCTTC. The chain employs TRBV7-8 and TRBJ1-2; maybe TRBD1 (6 bases). From germline, CDR1 is SGHVS and CDR2 FQNEAQ. The length of the CDR3 is 14 residues. V gave up 3 bases and J gave up 8 bases, with 16 bases separating them.

The chain has TRBV20-1 and TRBJ1-1; D remains unclear. This CDR3 is 15 amino acids long. The V gene's germline CDR1 is DFQATT and CDR2 SNEGSKA (reference sequence). V lost 0 bases to trimming and J lost 1 base, with 12 bases between them. CDR3 DNA sequence: TGCAGTGCTAGAGATGCGAACAGATGGAACACTGAAGCTTTCTTT. Its protein is CSARDANRWNTEAFF.

This clonotype has ten or more counts. CDR3 DNA sequence: TGCAGCGCGTCCGGGACTAGCGGGGACGAGCAGTACTTC. Protein sequence: CSASGTSGDEQYF. The V gene is TRBV29-1, the J gene TRBJ2-7; TRBD2 matches at 13 bases. The CDR3 is made up of 13 amino acids. With 7 bases clipped from V and 5 bases from J, the junction kept 5 bases outside the gene matches. CDR1 and CDR2 (germline): SQVTM, ANQGSEA.

This clonotype was observed at least ten times. V and J are TRBV9 and TRBJ2-3, with D tentatively TRBD1 or TRBD2 (5 bases each). V was clipped by 3 bases and J by 6 bases, with 5 bases between them. The CDR3 totals 11 residues. Germline values: CDR1 SGDLS, CDR2 YYNGEE. The chain's CDR3 is CASSGGDTQYF. CDR3 nucleotides: TGTGCCAGCAGCGGGGGGGATACGCAGTATTTT.